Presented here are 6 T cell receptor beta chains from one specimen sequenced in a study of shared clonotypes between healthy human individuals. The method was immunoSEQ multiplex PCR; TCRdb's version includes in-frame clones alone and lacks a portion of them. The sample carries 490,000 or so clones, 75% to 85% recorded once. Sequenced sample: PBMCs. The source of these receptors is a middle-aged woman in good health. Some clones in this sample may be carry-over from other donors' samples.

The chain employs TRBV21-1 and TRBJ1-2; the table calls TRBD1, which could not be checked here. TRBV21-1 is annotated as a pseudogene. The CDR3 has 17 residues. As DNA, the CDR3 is TGTGCCAGCAGCCGTAATTGCCAGGGGGCCCAGGGCTATGGCTACACCTTC. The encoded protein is CASSRNCQGAQGYGYTF.

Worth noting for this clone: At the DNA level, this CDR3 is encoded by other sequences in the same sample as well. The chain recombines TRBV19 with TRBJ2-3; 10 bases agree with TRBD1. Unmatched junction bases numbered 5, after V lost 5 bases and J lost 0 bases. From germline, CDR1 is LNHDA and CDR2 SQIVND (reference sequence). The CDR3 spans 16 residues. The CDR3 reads CASSPRTGGSTDTQYF. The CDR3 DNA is TGTGCCAGTAGTCCCCGGACAGGGGGGAGCACAGATACGCAGTATTTT.

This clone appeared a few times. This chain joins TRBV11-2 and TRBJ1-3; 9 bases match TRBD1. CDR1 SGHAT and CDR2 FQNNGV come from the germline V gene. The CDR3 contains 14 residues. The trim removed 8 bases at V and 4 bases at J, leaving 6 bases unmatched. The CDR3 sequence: CASGTGTGGNTIYF. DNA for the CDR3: TGTGCCAGCGGAACCGGGACAGGGGGAAACACCATATATTTT.

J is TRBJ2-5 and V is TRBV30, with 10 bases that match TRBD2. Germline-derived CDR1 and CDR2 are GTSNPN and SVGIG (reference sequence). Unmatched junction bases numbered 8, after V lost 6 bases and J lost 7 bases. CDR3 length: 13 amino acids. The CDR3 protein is CACSSGSLGTQYF. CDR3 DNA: TGTGCCTGTTCTAGCGGGAGTCTCGGGACCCAGTACTTC. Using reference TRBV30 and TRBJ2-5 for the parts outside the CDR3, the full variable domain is SQTIHQWPATLVQPVGSPLSLECTVEGTSNPNLYWYRQAAGRGLQLLFYSVGIGQISSEVPQNLSASRPQDRQFILSSKKLLLSDSGFYLCACSSGSLGTQYFGPGTRLLVL.

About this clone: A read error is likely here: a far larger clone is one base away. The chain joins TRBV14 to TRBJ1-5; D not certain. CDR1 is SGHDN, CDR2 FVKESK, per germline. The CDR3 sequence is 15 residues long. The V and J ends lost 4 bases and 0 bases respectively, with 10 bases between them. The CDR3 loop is CASSLDTDSNQPQHF. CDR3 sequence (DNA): TGTGCCAGCAGCCTTGACACGGATAGCAATCAGCCCCAGCATTTT.

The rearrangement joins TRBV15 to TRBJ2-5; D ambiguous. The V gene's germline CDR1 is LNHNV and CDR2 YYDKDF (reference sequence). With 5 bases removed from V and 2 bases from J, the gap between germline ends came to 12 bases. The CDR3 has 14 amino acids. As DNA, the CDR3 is TGTGCCACCAGCCCCCGTCTGGTACAAGAGACCCAGTACTTC. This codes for CATSPRLVQETQYF.